The present T cell receptor (beta chain) was sequenced within a study of T cell repertoires in cytomegalovirus infection. Notes on the study in general: There were HLA-C-restricted CMV-specific TCR beta clonotypes dominating the ex vivo response.

One entry per CDR3 protein, called by TCRdb with MiXCR from the reads. Among 290,000 or so distinct CDR3 sequences listed, roughly a quarter were seen once. The CDR3 extends over 14 amino acids. Germline V gene sequence: CDR1 MNHEY, CDR2 SMNVEV (reference sequence). The V and J ends lost 8 bases and 4 bases respectively, with 17 bases between them. This clonotype has just a few counts. Its target is unknown. Sequenced input: PBMCs. V and J are TRBV27 and TRBJ1-1; D is perhaps TRBD1 (5 bases). This clonotype originated in a human donor in good health (CMV status not recorded). Some clones in this sample may be carry-over from other donors' samples. CDR3 nucleotide sequence: TGTGCCAGCCTCCGGGTCCAGGGTTCCACTGAAGCTTTCTTT. Residues: CASLRVQGSTEAFF.